This T cell receptor beta chain originates from a study of blood T cell repertoires in COVID-19. About the research overall: Samples came from the United States, Italy and Spain, spanning acute and convalescent COVID-19.

Authors' analysis steps: The authors estimated nucleated cell counts from reference gene primer amplification. Repertoires were generated with immunoSEQ multiplex PCR, while TCRdb's copy carries only in-frame clones and drops some. The DNA gave D and trimming, while V, J and clone size come from that table. The sample holds about 480,000 clones, approximately 88% seen once. The trim removed 8 bases at V and 8 bases at J, leaving 11 bases unmatched. CDR3 length equals 15 residues. CDR1 and CDR2 from the germline V gene are SNHLY and FYNNEI. Seattle cases were enrolled at active infection and followed longitudinally.

The clonotype originates from a woman between 50 and 59 years old with COVID-19, enrolled during active disease. V gene TRBV2 combines with J gene TRBJ2-1, with TRBD2 matching over 11 bases. The sequenced sample was peripheral blood. CDR3 nucleotides: TGTGCCAGCCACCGGCCGACTAGCGGGGTGTATGAGCAGTTCTTC. This gives the protein CASHRPTSGVYEQFF.